A single count supports the clone carrying this T cell receptor (beta chain). Per the authors' pipeline: For nucleated cells, counts were estimated from reference gene primer amplification. Produced via immunoSEQ multiplex PCR; TCRdb's table is partial and in-frame only. V, J and clone size reflect that table, while D and trimming were determined from the DNA. The sample lists tens of thousands of clones; roughly 84% were seen once. The data belong to a study of blood T cell repertoires in COVID-19. On the study more broadly: Both acute and convalescent COVID-19 samples were obtained from the United States, Italy and Spain. Nucleic acid was either cDNA or gDNA, and it came from T cells, B-cell-depleted T cells, or PBMCs.

Germline V gives CDR1 LNHDA, CDR2 SQIVND (reference sequence). V lost 3 bases and J 5 bases, leaving 11 bases between the germline ends. The CDR3 loop spans 14 amino acids. The chain employs TRBV19 and TRBJ1-5, with unresolved D. The material sequenced was peripheral blood. The clonotype originates from a woman of 80 years or more with active or convalescent COVID-19. The CDR3 is CASSIRGRDQPQHF. In nucleotides, the CDR3 is TGTGCCAGTAGTATTCGTGGGCGCGATCAGCCCCAGCATTTT.